Listed below are T cell receptor beta chains from one sample, sequenced in a study of human thymus T cells. The repertoire was sequenced with immunoSEQ multiplex PCR; TCRdb's copy has only in-frame clones and lacks some. The repertoire includes tens of thousands of clones, 96% of them detected once, and roughly 0.03% sits in the top ten. Material: thymus tissue. These receptors were obtained from a boy in the first two years of life with a congenital heart defect but otherwise immunologically healthy. CDR3s leave out the opening cysteine and the closing phenylalanine or tryptophan. D genes are given only for firm matches.

cdr3_aa d_call j_call v_call
ASSLLQGALGYT TRBD1 TRBJ1-2 TRBV5-6
ASRDRYSYT TRBD1 TRBJ1-2 TRBV2
ASSFGRNEQF . TRBJ2-1 TRBV7-8
ASSLRGPATNEKLF . TRBJ1-4 TRBV7-9
ASSLGLAGDRINEQY TRBD2 TRBJ2-7 TRBV11-2
ASSLTGNTGELF . TRBJ2-2 TRBV5-1
ASGEGDYGYT . TRBJ1-2 TRBV6-4
ASRSTVSNQPQH . TRBJ1-5 TRBV28
ASSQAQSNTEAF . TRBJ1-1 TRBV4-1
AIGRQETQY . TRBJ2-5 TRBV4-1
ASSIEVPNQPQH . TRBJ1-5 TRBV19
ASSLGRNEQY . TRBJ2-7 TRBV5-1
ASSHSYTSTDTQY . TRBJ2-3 TRBV14
ASSPKTGINSPLH TRBD1 TRBJ1-6 TRBV19
ASSSEDRGFSEQY TRBD1 TRBJ2-7 TRBV5-6
ASSMSSRSYEQY . TRBJ2-7 TRBV19
ASSQDWGQRFSNEQF . TRBJ2-1 TRBV4-1
ASSLPTRVHTDTQY . TRBJ2-3 TRBV5-5
ASSWNGGEKGELF . TRBJ2-2 TRBV6-5
ASSIGGNEKLF . TRBJ1-4 TRBV19
ASSLDRGRGTDTQY TRBD2 TRBJ2-3 TRBV11-3
ASSRAGVQETQY TRBD2 TRBJ2-5 TRBV7-2
ATLAGAAREKLF . TRBJ1-4 TRBV6-1
ASSLFARRIGGYEQY . TRBJ2-7 TRBV27
ASGLVDLAEAF . TRBJ1-1 TRBV12-5